This is a list of T cell receptor beta chains from one sample in a study of cytomegalovirus exposure and HLA in healthy donors. Profiled with immunoSEQ multiplex PCR; TCRdb holds only in-frame clones, not every one. The table counts about 58,000 clones; approximately 2.1% lies in the top ten. Sequencing input: PBMCs. These receptors came from a woman between 18 and 29 years old in good health and CMV-seronegative. Each CDR3 is given with its conserved first and last residue. Fields, in order: CDR3 protein, CDR3 DNA, D gene, V gene, J gene. A D gene is named only where the DNA matches it firmly.

cdr3_aa: CASRYVDREQHNEQFF
cdr3_nt: TGCGCCAGCAGATACGTGGACAGAGAACAACACAATGAGCAGTTCTTC
d_call: .
v_call: TRBV5-1
j_call: TRBJ2-1

cdr3_aa: CASSLGGPGNTIYF
cdr3_nt: TGCGCCAGCAGCCTCGGGGGGCCCGGAAACACCATATATTTT
d_call: .
v_call: TRBV5-1
j_call: TRBJ1-3

cdr3_aa: CASSEAGVQGWAGANVLTF
cdr3_nt: TGTGCCAGCAGTGAAGCCGGGGTACAGGGGTGGGCTGGGGCCAACGTCCTGACTTTC
d_call: TRBD1
v_call: TRBV6-1
j_call: TRBJ2-6

cdr3_aa: CASSLRGTGPINEKLFF
cdr3_nt: TGCGCCAGCAGCTTGAGGGGGACAGGCCCCATTAATGAAAAACTGTTTTTT
d_call: TRBD1
v_call: TRBV5-1
j_call: TRBJ1-4

cdr3_aa: CASSPRTGGGEKLFF
cdr3_nt: TGTGCCAGCAGCCCCCGGACAGGGGGGGGTGAAAAACTGTTTTTT
d_call: TRBD1
v_call: TRBV9
j_call: TRBJ1-4

cdr3_aa: CASSTTPISGSSYNEQFF
cdr3_nt: TGCGCCAGCAGCACGACCCCTATTAGCGGGAGTTCCTACAATGAGCAGTTCTTC
d_call: TRBD2
v_call: TRBV5-1
j_call: TRBJ2-1

cdr3_aa: CSGVLAGLAFF
cdr3_nt: TGCAGCGGAGTCCTGGCTGGGCTAGCTTTCTTT
d_call: .
v_call: TRBV29-1
j_call: TRBJ1-1

cdr3_aa: CAISDGMGEKLFF
cdr3_nt: TGTGCCATCAGTGACGGGATGGGCGAAAAACTGTTTTTT
d_call: .
v_call: TRBV10-3
j_call: TRBJ1-4

cdr3_aa: CASSPTGTANTEAFF
cdr3_nt: TGTGCCAGCAGTCCAACCGGGACAGCGAACACTGAAGCTTTCTTT
d_call: TRBD1
v_call: TRBV6-5
j_call: TRBJ1-1

cdr3_aa: CASSAGTGSWNTQYF
cdr3_nt: TGTGCCAGCAGTGCAGGGACAGGGAGTTGGAATACGCAGTATTTT
d_call: TRBD1
v_call: TRBV6-5
j_call: TRBJ2-3

cdr3_aa: CASSQSTGAPNQPQHF
cdr3_nt: TGCGCCAGCAGCCAGTCGACAGGGGCCCCTAATCAGCCCCAGCATTTT
d_call: TRBD1
v_call: TRBV4-1
j_call: TRBJ1-5

cdr3_aa: CASSDLGGGDQPQHF
cdr3_nt: TGTGCCAGCAGTGATTTGGGGGGGGGCGATCAGCCCCAGCATTTT
d_call: .
v_call: TRBV2
j_call: TRBJ1-5

cdr3_aa: CASSSRTGKFYEQYF
cdr3_nt: TGTGCCAGCAGCTCCCGGACAGGGAAATTCTACGAGCAGTACTTC
d_call: TRBD1
v_call: TRBV7-2
j_call: TRBJ2-7

cdr3_aa: CASRPGGEKLFF
cdr3_nt: TGTGCCAGCAGGCCGGGAGGCGAAAAACTGTTTTTT
d_call: .
v_call: TRBV2
j_call: TRBJ1-4

cdr3_aa: CASTGGRGSSYEQYF
cdr3_nt: TGTGCCAGCACCGGTGGTCGGGGATCCTCCTACGAGCAGTACTTC
d_call: .
v_call: TRBV28
j_call: TRBJ2-7

cdr3_aa: CASSLQGDTDTQYF
cdr3_nt: TGCGCCAGCAGCTTGCAGGGGGACACAGATACGCAGTATTTT
d_call: TRBD1
v_call: TRBV5-1
j_call: TRBJ2-3

cdr3_aa: CASSYLTTGLNEQYF
cdr3_nt: TGTGCCAGCAGCTATCTGACGACAGGGCTTAACGAGCAGTACTTC
d_call: TRBD1
v_call: TRBV6-6
j_call: TRBJ2-7

cdr3_aa: CASSSGLAGGYDTQYF
cdr3_nt: TGCGCCAGCAGCTCGGGACTAGCGGGGGGATATGATACGCAGTATTTT
d_call: TRBD2
v_call: TRBV5-1
j_call: TRBJ2-3

cdr3_aa: CASTSGLKEKLFF
cdr3_nt: TGTGCCAGCACCTCAGGGTTAAAAGAAAAACTGTTTTTT
d_call: .
v_call: TRBV2
j_call: TRBJ1-4

cdr3_aa: CASSSRVSGQGGNQPQHF
cdr3_nt: TGTGCCAGCAGCTCTAGGGTTTCAGGGCAGGGCGGCAATCAGCCCCAGCATTTT
d_call: .
v_call: TRBV11-2
j_call: TRBJ1-5

cdr3_aa: CASSLGGLTNEQYF
cdr3_nt: TGTGCCAGCAGTTTGGGGGGTCTTACGAACGAGCAGTACTTC
d_call: .
v_call: TRBV27
j_call: TRBJ2-7

cdr3_aa: CATSRASSDTDTQYF
cdr3_nt: TGTGCCACCAGCAGAGCTAGCAGCGACACAGATACGCAGTATTTT
d_call: .
v_call: TRBV15
j_call: TRBJ2-3

cdr3_aa: CATGDRELYGYTF
cdr3_nt: TGTGCCACCGGGGACAGGGAACTCTATGGCTACACCTTC
d_call: TRBD1
v_call: TRBV10-3
j_call: TRBJ1-2

cdr3_aa: CASSYLLSSYNSPLHF
cdr3_nt: TGTGCCAGCAGTTACCTCCTATCCTCCTATAATTCACCCCTCCACTTT
d_call: .
v_call: TRBV6-5
j_call: TRBJ1-6